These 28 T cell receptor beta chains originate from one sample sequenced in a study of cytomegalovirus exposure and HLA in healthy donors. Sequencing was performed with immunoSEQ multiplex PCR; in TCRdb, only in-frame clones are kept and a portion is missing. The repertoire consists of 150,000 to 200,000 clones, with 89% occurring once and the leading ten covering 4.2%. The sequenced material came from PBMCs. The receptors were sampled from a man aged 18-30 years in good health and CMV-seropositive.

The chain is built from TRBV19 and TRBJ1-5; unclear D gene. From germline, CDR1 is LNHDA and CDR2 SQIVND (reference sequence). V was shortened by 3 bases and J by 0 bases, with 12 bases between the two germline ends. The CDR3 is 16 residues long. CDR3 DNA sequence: TGTGCCAGTAGTATCGCCACTCGAGCTAGCAATCAGCCCCAGCATTTT. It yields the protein CASSIATRASNQPQHF.

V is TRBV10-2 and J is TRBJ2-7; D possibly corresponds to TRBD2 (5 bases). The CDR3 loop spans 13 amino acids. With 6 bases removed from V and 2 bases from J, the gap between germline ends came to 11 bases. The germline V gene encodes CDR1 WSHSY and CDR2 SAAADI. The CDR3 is CASSYSGTYEQYF. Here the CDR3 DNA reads TGCGCCAGCAGCTACTCGGGGACCTACGAGCAGTACTTC.

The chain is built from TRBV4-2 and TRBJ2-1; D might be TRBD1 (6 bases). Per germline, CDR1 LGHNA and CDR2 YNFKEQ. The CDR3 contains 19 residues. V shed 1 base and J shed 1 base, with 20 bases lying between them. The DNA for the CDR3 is TGTGCCAGCAGCCAAGGTTACAGGGAAGCCCCAATTTCCTACAATGAGCAGTTCTTC. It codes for CASSQGYREAPISYNEQFF.

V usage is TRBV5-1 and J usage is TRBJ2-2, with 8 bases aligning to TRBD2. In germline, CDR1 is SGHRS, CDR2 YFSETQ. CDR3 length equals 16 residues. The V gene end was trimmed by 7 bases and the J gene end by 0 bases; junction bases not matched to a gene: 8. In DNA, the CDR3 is TGCGCCAGCGAGCACCCGGGACTAGCGAACACCGGGGAGCTGTTTTTT. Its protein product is CASEHPGLANTGELFF.

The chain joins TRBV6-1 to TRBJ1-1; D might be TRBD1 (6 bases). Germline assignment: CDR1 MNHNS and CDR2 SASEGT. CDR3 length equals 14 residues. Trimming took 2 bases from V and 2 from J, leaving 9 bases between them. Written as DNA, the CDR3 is TGTGCCAGCAGTGAAACCAGGGGTAACACTGAAGCTTTCTTT. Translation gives CASSETRGNTEAFF.

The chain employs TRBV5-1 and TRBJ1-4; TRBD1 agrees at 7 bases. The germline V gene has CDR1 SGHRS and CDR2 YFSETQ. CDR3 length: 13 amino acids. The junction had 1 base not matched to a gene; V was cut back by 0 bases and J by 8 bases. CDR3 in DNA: TGCGCCAGCAGCTTGGGACAGGGAGAAAAACTGTTTTTT. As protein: CASSLGQGEKLFF.

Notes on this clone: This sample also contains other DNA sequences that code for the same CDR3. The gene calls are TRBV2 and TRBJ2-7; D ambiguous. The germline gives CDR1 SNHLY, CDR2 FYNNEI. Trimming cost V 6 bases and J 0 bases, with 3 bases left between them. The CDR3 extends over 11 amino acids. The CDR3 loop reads CASSGSYEQYF. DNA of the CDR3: TGTGCCAGCAGCGGCTCCTACGAGCAGTACTTC. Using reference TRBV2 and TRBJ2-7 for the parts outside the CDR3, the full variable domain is EPEVTQTPSHQVTQMGQEVILRCVPISNHLYFYWYRQILGQKVEFLVSFYNNEISEKSEIFDDQFSVERPDGSNFTLKIRSTKLEDSAMYFCASSGSYEQYFGPGTRLTVT.

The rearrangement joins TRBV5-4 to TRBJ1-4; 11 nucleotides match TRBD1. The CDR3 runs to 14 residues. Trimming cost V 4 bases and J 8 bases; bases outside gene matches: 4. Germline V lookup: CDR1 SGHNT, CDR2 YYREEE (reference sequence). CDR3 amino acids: CASSGTGGEEKLFF. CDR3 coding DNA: TGTGCCAGCAGCGGGACAGGGGGAGAGGAAAAACTGTTTTTT.

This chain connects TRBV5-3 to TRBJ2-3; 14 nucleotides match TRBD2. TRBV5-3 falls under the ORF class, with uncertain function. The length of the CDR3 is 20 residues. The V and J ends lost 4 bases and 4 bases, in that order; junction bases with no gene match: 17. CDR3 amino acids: CARSNLVGLAGVLGADTQYF. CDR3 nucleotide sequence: TGTGCCAGAAGCAATCTCGTGGGACTAGCGGGAGTCCTGGGGGCAGATACGCAGTATTTT.

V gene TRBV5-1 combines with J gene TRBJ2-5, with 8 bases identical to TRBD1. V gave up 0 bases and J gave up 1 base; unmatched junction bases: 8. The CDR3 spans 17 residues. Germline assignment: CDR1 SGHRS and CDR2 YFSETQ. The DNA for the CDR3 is TGCGCCAGCAGCTTGGGGGAGACAGGGGTTACCCAAGAGACCCAGTACTTC. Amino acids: CASSLGETGVTQETQYF. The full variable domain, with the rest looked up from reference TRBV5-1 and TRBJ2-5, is KAGVTQTPRYLIKTRGQQVTLSCSPISGHRSVSWYQQTPGQGLQFLFEYFSETQRNKGNFPGRFSGRQFSNSRSEMNVSTLELGDSALYLCASSLGETGVTQETQYFGPGTRLLVL.

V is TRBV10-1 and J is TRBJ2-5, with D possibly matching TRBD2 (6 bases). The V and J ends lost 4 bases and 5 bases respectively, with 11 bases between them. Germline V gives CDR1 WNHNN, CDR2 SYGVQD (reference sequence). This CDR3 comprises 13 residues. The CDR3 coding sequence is TGCGCCAGCAGTGCACTAGCCGGGGAGACCCAGTACTTC. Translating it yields CASSALAGETQYF.

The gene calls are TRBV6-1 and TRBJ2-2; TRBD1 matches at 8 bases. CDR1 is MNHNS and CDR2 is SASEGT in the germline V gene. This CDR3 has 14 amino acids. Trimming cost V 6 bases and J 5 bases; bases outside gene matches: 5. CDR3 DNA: TGTGCCAGCAGGACAGGGGAATGGACCGGGGAGCTGTTTTTT. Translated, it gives CASRTGEWTGELFF.

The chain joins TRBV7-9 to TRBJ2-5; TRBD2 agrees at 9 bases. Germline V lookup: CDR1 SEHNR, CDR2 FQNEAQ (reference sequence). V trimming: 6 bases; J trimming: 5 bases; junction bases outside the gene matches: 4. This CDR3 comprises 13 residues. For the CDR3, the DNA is TGTGCCAGCAGTGTAGCGGGAGTGGAGACCCAGTACTTC. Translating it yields CASSVAGVETQYF.

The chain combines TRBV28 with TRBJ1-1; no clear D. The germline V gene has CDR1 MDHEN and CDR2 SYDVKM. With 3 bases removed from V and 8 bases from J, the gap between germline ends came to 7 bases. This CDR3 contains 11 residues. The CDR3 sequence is CASSLFQEAFF. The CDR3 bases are TGTGCCAGCAGTTTGTTCCAAGAAGCTTTCTTT.

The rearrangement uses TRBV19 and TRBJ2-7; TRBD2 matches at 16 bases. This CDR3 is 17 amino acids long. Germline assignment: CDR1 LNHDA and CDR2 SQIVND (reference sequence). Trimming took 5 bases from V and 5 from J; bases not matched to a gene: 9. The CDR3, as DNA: TGTGCCAGTAGTCCTACCGGGACTAGCGGGAGGGAACACGAGCAGTACTTC. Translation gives CASSPTGTSGREHEQYF.

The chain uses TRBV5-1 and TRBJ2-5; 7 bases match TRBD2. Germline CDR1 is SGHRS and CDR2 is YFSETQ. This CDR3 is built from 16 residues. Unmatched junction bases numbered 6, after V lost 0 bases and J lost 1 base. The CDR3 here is CASSLGPSGSQETQYF. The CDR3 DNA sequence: TGCGCCAGCAGCTTGGGTCCTAGCGGAAGCCAAGAGACCCAGTACTTC.

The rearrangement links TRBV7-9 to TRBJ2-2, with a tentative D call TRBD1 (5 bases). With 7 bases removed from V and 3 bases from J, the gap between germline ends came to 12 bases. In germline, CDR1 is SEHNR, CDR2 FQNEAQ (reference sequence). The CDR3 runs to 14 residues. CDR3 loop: CASIQGLYTGELFF. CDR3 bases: TGTGCCAGCATCCAGGGCCTCTACACCGGGGAGCTGTTTTTT.

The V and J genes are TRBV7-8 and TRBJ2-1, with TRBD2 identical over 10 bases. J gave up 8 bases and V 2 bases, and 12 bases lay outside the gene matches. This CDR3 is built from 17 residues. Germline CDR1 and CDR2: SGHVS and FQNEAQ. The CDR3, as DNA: TGTGCCAGCAGCTTACAATGGGGAGCTAGCGGGAGAGATGAGCAGTTCTTC. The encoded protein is CASSLQWGASGRDEQFF.

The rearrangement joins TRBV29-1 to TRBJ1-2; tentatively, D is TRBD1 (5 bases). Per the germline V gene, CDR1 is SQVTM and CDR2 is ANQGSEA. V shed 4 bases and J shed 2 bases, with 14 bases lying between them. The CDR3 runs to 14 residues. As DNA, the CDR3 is TGCAGCGTTGTAGACAGCCGACAAAACTATGGCTACACCTTC. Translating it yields CSVVDSRQNYGYTF.

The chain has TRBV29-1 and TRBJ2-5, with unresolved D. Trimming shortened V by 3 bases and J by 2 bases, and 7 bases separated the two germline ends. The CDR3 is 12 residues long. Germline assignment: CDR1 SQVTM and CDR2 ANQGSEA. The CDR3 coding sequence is TGCAGCGTTGACTGGCGGCAAGAGACCCAGTACTTC. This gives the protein CSVDWRQETQYF.

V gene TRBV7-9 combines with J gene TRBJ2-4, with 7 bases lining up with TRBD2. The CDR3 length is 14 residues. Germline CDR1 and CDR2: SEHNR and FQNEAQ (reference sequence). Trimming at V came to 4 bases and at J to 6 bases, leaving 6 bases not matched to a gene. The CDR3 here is CASSSAGRVNIQYF. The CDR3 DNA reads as TGTGCCAGCAGCTCAGCGGGGAGGGTAAACATTCAGTACTTC.

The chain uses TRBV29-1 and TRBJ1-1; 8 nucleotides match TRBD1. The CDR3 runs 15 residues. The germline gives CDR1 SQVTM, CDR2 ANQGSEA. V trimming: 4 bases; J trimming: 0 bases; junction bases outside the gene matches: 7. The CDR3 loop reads CSVVGDRGLNTEAFF. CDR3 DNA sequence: TGCAGCGTTGTGGGAGACAGGGGATTGAACACTGAAGCTTTCTTT. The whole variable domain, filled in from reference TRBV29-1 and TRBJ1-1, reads SAVISQKPSRDICQRGTSLTIQCQVDSQVTMMFWYRQQPGQSLTLIATANQGSEATYESGFVIDKFPISRPNLTFSTLTVSNMSPEDSSIYLCSVVGDRGLNTEAFFGQGTRLTVV.

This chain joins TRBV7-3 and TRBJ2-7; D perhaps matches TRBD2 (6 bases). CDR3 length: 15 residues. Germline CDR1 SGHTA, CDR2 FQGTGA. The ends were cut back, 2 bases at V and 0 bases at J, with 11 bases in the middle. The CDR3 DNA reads TGTGCCAGCAGCTTATATGGCGGGGTCTCCTACGAGCAGTACTTC. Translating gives CASSLYGGVSYEQYF.

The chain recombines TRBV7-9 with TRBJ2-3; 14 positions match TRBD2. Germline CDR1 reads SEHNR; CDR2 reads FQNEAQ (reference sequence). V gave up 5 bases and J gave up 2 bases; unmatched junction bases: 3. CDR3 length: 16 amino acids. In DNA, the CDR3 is TGTGCCAGCAGCCGGACTAGCGGGAGGTCCACAGATACGCAGTATTTT. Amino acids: CASSRTSGRSTDTQYF. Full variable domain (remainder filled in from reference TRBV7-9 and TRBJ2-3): DTGVSQNPRHKITKRGQNVTFRCDPISEHNRLYWYRQTLGQGPEFLTYFQNEAQLEKSRLLSDRFSAERPKGSFSTLEIQRTEQGDSAMYLCASSRTSGRSTDTQYFGPGTRLTVL.

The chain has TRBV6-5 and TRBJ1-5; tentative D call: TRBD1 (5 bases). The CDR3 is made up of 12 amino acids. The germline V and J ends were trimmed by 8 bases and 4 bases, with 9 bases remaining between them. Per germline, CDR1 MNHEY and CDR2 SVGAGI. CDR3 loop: CASGRVNQPQHF. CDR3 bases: TGTGCCAGCGGCAGGGTGAATCAGCCCCAGCATTTT.

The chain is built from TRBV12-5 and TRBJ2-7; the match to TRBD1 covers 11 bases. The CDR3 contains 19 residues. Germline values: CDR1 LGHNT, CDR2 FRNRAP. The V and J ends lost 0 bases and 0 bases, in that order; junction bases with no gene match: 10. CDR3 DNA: TGTGCTAGTGGTTTGGTACTCCTGGACAGGGGGCCCTACTCCTACGAGCAGTACTTC. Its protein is CASGLVLLDRGPYSYEQYF. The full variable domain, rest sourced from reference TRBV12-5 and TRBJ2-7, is DARVTQTPRHKVTEMGQEVTMRCQPILGHNTVFWYRQTMMQGLELLAYFRNRAPLDDSGMPKDRFSAEMPDATLATLKIQPSEPRDSAVYFCASGLVLLDRGPYSYEQYFGPGTRLTVT.

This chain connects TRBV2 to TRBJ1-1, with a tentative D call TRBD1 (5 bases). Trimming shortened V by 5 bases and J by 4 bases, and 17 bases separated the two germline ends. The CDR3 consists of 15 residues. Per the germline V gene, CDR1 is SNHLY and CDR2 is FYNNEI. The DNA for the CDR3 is TGTGCCAGCAGTCCCCCAGGGAAAATGGGCACTGAAGCTTTCTTT. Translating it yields CASSPPGKMGTEAFF.

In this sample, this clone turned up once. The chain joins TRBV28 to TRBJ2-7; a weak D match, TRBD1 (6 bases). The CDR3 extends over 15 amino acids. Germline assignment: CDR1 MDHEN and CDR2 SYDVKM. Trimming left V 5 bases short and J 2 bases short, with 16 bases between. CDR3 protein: CASSPHSTGTYEQYF. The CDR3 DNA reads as TGTGCCAGCAGTCCCCACTCGACAGGCACCTACGAGCAGTACTTC.